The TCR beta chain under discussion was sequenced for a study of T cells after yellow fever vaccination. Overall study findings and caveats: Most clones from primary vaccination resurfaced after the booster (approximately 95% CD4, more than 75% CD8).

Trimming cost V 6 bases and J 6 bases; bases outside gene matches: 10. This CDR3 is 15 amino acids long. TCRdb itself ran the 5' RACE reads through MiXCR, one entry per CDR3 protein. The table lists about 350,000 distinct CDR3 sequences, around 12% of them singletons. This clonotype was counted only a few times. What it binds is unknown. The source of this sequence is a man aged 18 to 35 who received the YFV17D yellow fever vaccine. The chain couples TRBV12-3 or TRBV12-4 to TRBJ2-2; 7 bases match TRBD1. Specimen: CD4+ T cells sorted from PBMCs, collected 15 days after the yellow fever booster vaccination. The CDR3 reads CASRSGTVVAGELFF. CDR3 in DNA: TGTGCCAGCAGATCCGGGACAGTCGTGGCCGGGGAGCTGTTTTTT.